This TCR beta chain originates from a study of blood T cell repertoires in COVID-19. As originally analysed: Estimation of nucleated cell counts was performed using reference gene primer amplification. Method: immunoSEQ multiplex PCR; TCRdb's copy keeps in-frame clones and lacks some. That table furnishes V, J and clone size, whereas the DNA furnished D and trimming. The repertoire holds some 250,000 clones, with around 89% as singletons. This clone showed up just a few times. The receptor was isolated from a woman aged 40 to 50 who had recovered from COVID-19. The source material was peripheral blood.

The DNA for the CDR3 is TGTGCCAGCAGCTTAGGGCCTAGCAGCAATGAGCAGTTCTTC. This gives the protein CASSLGPSSNEQFF. The V and J genes are TRBV11-3 and TRBJ2-1, with D tentatively TRBD2 (5 bases). Between the trimmed V and J ends, which lost 1 base and 6 bases, there was a span of 10 bases. Germline V gives CDR1 SGHNT, CDR2 YENEEA. The CDR3 runs 14 residues.